This TCR beta chain originates from a study of T cell responses to AZD1222 COVID-19 vaccine. Overall study results and limits: Reports indicate that nearly half of spike-specific TCRs are directed at unmutated variant regions.

Data came from immunoSEQ multiplex PCR; TCRdb stores just in-frame clones and leaves some out. Of roughly 65,000 clones in the sample, more than 70% were seen once. A remark on this clone: What it binds is unknown.

The CDR3 is made up of 19 amino acids. V lost 4 bases to trimming and J lost 1 base; unmatched junction nucleotides: 7. The V gene's germline CDR1 is SEHNR and CDR2 FQNEAQ (reference sequence). The chain has TRBV7-9 and TRBJ2-2, with 15 bases identical to TRBD2. The origin of this receptor is an adult in good health. Sequenced here: peripheral blood, sampled on day 0 of AZD1222 vaccination. The CDR3 loop reads CASSSGLAGGPWNTGELFF. The CDR3, as DNA: TGTGCCAGCAGCTCCGGACTAGCGGGAGGGCCTTGGAACACCGGGGAGCTGTTTTTT.